Below, 21 T cell receptor beta chains from the same sample are listed, as sequenced in a study of blood T cell repertoires in COVID-19. Here immunoSEQ multiplex PCR was the method, and the copy in TCRdb shows in-frame clones only, minus some. Among about 51,000 clones listed, around 84% were seen once. Sequences were obtained from peripheral blood. These receptors were taken from an older man with active COVID-19.

The chain couples TRBV6-6 to TRBJ2-2; 9 bases are shared with TRBD1. After removal of 7 bases from V and 5 bases from J, the junction contained 5 bases not matched to a gene. Germline V CDR1 and CDR2: MNHNY, SVGAGI (reference sequence). This CDR3 is built from 14 residues. The CDR3 DNA reads TGTGCCAGCAAGGGACAGGGTCTTACCGGGGAGCTGTTTTTT. Translating gives CASKGQGLTGELFF.

The CDR3 bases are TGTGCCAGCAGCGTAGCCGGGAGGAATGAGCAGTTCTTC. It yields the protein CASSVAGRNEQFF. The chain couples TRBV9 to TRBJ2-1, with 7 bases fitting TRBD2. CDR3 length: 13 amino acids. From germline, CDR1 is SGDLS and CDR2 YYNGEE. Losses at the gene ends were 0 bases for V and 7 bases for J; bases not matched to a gene: 1.

The chain uses TRBV28 and TRBJ2-2; 8 positions match TRBD1. With V trimmed by 10 bases and J by 7 bases, 11 bases remained unmatched. CDR3 length: 14 residues. The germline gives CDR1 MDHEN, CDR2 SYDVKM. CDR3 loop: CATTAGGVNGELFF. CDR3 bases: TGTGCCACCACGGCAGGGGGCGTGAACGGGGAGCTGTTTTTT.

The chain combines TRBV7-2 with TRBJ1-6, with a tentative D call TRBD1 (6 bases). The CDR3 consists of 16 residues. Trimming pared 5 bases from V and 9 bases from J, leaving 20 bases between. Germline CDR1 is SGHTA and CDR2 is FQGNSA. The CDR3 loop reads CASSKREGGASSPLHF. CDR3 bases: TGTGCCAGCAGCAAGCGAGAGGGGGGGGCGAGTTCACCCCTCCACTTT.

The chain couples TRBV2 to TRBJ1-5; D remains unclear. Trimming removed 4 bases from V and 3 bases from J, with 10 bases in between. This CDR3 is 14 amino acids long. The germline V gene has CDR1 SNHLY and CDR2 FYNNEI. The CDR3 DNA is TGTGCCAGCAGTGCCCTGAACAACAATCAGCCCCAGCATTTT. It is translated as CASSALNNNQPQHF. The complete variable domain, with remaining parts taken from reference TRBV2 and TRBJ1-5, reads EPEVTQTPSHQVTQMGQEVILRCVPISNHLYFYWYRQILGQKVEFLVSFYNNEISEKSEIFDDQFSVERPDGSNFTLKIRSTKLEDSAMYFCASSALNNNQPQHFGDGTRLSIL.

This CDR3 reads CASSLVTSASTDTQYF. The CDR3 DNA follows: TGTGCCAGCAGCTTAGTAACTAGCGCTAGCACAGATACGCAGTATTTT. The rearrangement uses TRBV11-1 and TRBJ2-3; 7 bases match TRBD2. This CDR3 has 16 residues. Unmatched junction bases numbered 4, after V lost 1 base and J lost 0 bases. The germline CDR1 and CDR2 sequences are SGHAT and FQDESV (reference sequence).

The chain uses TRBV5-1 and TRBJ2-3; possibly TRBD1 for D (5 bases). Germline CDR1 and CDR2: SGHRS and YFSETQ. V lost 5 bases to trimming and J lost 6 bases, with 16 bases between them. The CDR3 has 14 residues. This CDR3 is CASSLRERADTQYF. The CDR3 DNA reads as TGCGCCAGCAGTCTCAGGGAAAGGGCGGATACGCAGTATTTT. Filled out from reference TRBV5-1 and TRBJ2-3, the complete variable domain reads KAGVTQTPRYLIKTRGQQVTLSCSPISGHRSVSWYQQTPGQGLQFLFEYFSETQRNKGNFPGRFSGRQFSNSRSEMNVSTLELGDSALYLCASSLRERADTQYFGPGTRLTVL.

The rearrangement uses TRBV4-3 and TRBJ1-5, with TRBD1 as a possible D gene (6 bases). Germline V CDR1 and CDR2: LGHNA, YSLEER. V shed 0 bases and J shed 11 bases, with 11 bases lying between them. There are 13 residues in the CDR3. The CDR3 reads CASSQDLPGAQHF. The CDR3 DNA sequence: TGCGCCAGCAGCCAAGATCTTCCAGGGGCCCAGCATTTT.

The chain joins TRBV6-5 to TRBJ2-7; weak D call: TRBD1 (5 bases). CDR1 is MNHEY and CDR2 is SVGAGI in the germline V gene. The CDR3 has 14 amino acids. Trimming pared 6 bases from V and 2 bases from J, leaving 14 bases between. DNA of the CDR3: TGTGCCAGCAGAGAGACAGTCGGTACCTACGAGCAGTACTTC. As protein: CASRETVGTYEQYF.

V and J are TRBV27 and TRBJ2-2, with 7 bases that match TRBD2. The CDR3 consists of 16 residues. Trimming at V came to 7 bases and at J to 5 bases, leaving 13 bases not matched to a gene. In germline, CDR1 is MNHEY, CDR2 SMNVEV (reference sequence). CDR3 DNA: TGTGCCAGCAACCCGGGGAGACTAGCTATTACCGGGGAGCTGTTTTTT. It translates to CASNPGRLAITGELFF.

The chain links TRBV18 to TRBJ2-5; a weak D match, TRBD2 (5 bases). Trimming pared 3 bases from V and 4 bases from J, leaving 18 bases between. CDR1 and CDR2 (germline): KGHSH, LQKENI. The CDR3 spans 16 residues. CDR3 nucleotide sequence: TGTGCCAGCTCACCGATGAGGGAGTTAACCCGAGAGACCCAGTACTTC. Its translation is CASSPMRELTRETQYF.

The chain joins TRBV18 to TRBJ2-4, with 7 positions matching TRBD1. The V segment lost 1 base and the J segment 2 bases; nucleotides outside the gene matches: 5. Germline V gives CDR1 KGHSH, CDR2 LQKENI. CDR3 length equals 16 residues. The CDR3 region has the DNA TGTGCCAGCTCACCACTTGGCAGGGGGACCAAAAACATTCAGTACTTC. It translates to CASSPLGRGTKNIQYF. The variable domain in full, completed from reference TRBV18 and TRBJ2-4, reads NAGVMQNPRHLVRRRGQEARLRCSPMKGHSHVYWYRQLPEEGLKFMVYLQKENIIDESGMPKERFSAEFPKEGPSILRIQQVVRGDSAAYFCASSPLGRGTKNIQYFGAGTRLSVL.

The rearrangement uses TRBV3-1 (or the pseudogene TRBV3-2) and TRBJ2-7; D call uncertain. CDR1 and CDR2 (germline): LGHDT, YNNKEL (reference sequence). CDR3 length: 13 residues. The V end was cut by 4 bases, the J end by 4 bases, with 11 bases between. The CDR3 loop is CASSPTTYYEQYF. The CDR3 DNA reads as TGTGCCAGCAGCCCAACCACCTATTACGAGCAGTACTTC.

This chain links TRBV9 with TRBJ2-3, with 8 bases aligning to TRBD2. Germline V gene sequence: CDR1 SGDLS, CDR2 YYNGEE. The CDR3 is made up of 18 amino acids. V lost 0 bases and J lost 0; bases outside the gene matches: 9. In DNA form, the CDR3 reads TGTGCCAGCAGCGTAGCTCGCACTAGCGGCTTTAGCACAGATACGCAGTATTTT. Amino acid sequence: CASSVARTSGFSTDTQYF.

This chain joins TRBV28 and TRBJ2-3; TRBD1 matches at 9 bases. This CDR3 contains 16 residues. After removal of 6 bases from V and 4 bases from J, the junction contained 11 bases not matched to a gene. Germline loops: CDR1 MDHEN, CDR2 SYDVKM. CDR3 in amino acids: CASSPPTGGGADTQYF. CDR3 nucleotide sequence: TGTGCCAGCAGCCCACCAACAGGGGGCGGCGCAGATACGCAGTATTTT. Variable domain in full (rest from reference TRBV28 and TRBJ2-3): DVKVTQSSRYLVKRTGEKVFLECVQDMDHENMFWYRQDPGLGLRLIYFSYDVKMKEKGDIPEGYSVSREKKERFSLILESASTNQTSMYLCASSPPTGGGADTQYFGPGTRLTVL.

The chain is built from TRBV9 and TRBJ1-3; the D is unclear. Germline V gene sequence: CDR1 SGDLS, CDR2 YYNGEE. Trimming stripped 4 bases from V and 0 bases from J, with 17 bases between. The CDR3 totals 17 residues. The CDR3: CASSNPSGLSSGNTIYF. CDR3 coding DNA: TGTGCCAGCAGCAACCCCTCAGGTTTGAGCTCTGGAAACACCATATATTTT.

This chain uses TRBV5-1 with TRBJ2-6; D is perhaps TRBD1 (5 bases). The germline CDR1 and CDR2 sequences are SGHRS and YFSETQ. Trimming stripped 7 bases from V and 3 bases from J, with 8 bases between. The CDR3 is 13 amino acids. The CDR3 reads CASGAFGANVLTF. The CDR3 bases are TGCGCCAGCGGGGCTTTTGGGGCCAACGTCCTGACTTTC.

The J gene is TRBJ2-7, the V gene TRBV27; 9 nucleotides match TRBD2. CDR1 MNHEY and CDR2 SMNVEV come from the germline V gene (reference sequence). The CDR3 runs 22 residues. With 2 bases clipped from V and 5 bases from J, the junction kept 28 bases outside the gene matches. CDR3 amino acids: CASSLEGPTRGASSGKVDEQYF. In nucleotides, the CDR3 is TGTGCCAGCAGTTTAGAGGGGCCGACACGGGGGGCGTCTAGCGGGAAGGTCGACGAGCAGTACTTC.

This clone was picked up a small number of times. This sequence joins TRBV5-6 and TRBJ1-1, with D perhaps TRBD1 (6 bases). Trimming cost V 4 bases and J 1 base, with 23 bases left between them. This CDR3 spans 18 amino acids. CDR1 and CDR2 (germline): SGHDT, YYEEEE. CDR3 DNA: TGTGCCAGCAGCCCGCTGGGGACAAGCGGTTATGGGAACACTGAAGCTTTCTTT. It specifies CASSPLGTSGYGNTEAFF.

This chain joins TRBV19 and TRBJ2-2; 7 positions agree with TRBD2. The length of the CDR3 is 15 residues. Germline values: CDR1 LNHDA, CDR2 SQIVND (reference sequence). The ends lost 1 base at V and 7 bases at J; junction bases unmatched: 6. CDR3 sequence reads: CASSIGAGASGELFF. CDR3 coding DNA: TGTGCCAGTAGTATAGGGGCGGGAGCCAGCGGGGAGCTGTTTTTT.

J is TRBJ2-1 and V is TRBV7-8; 7 bases are shared with TRBD2. The CDR3 sequence is 14 residues long. Losses at the gene ends were 4 bases for V and 8 bases for J; bases not matched to a gene: 8. Per the germline V gene, CDR1 is SGHVS and CDR2 is FQNEAQ. The CDR3 region has the DNA TGTGCCAGCAGCTCCATACTAGCGAGGCATGAGCAGTTCTTC. Its translation: CASSSILARHEQFF.